The rows below give T cell receptor beta chains drawn from one sample of a study of blood T cell repertoires in COVID-19. The data were produced by immunoSEQ multiplex PCR, yet TCRdb's version contains in-frame clones alone and is incomplete. The sample comprises over 100,000 clones, around 84% of which are singletons, and 20% to 30% rests with the top ten. The sequenced sample consisted of peripheral blood. These receptors originate from a man in his fifties or sixties with acute or convalescent COVID-19. The CDR3 runs from the conserved cysteine through the conserved F or W. A D gene is named only where the DNA matches it firmly. Not every row has a clone size; where given, it reads once, few, many or a size class.

V,D,size,J,CDR3,DNA
TRBV28,TRBD2,NA,TRBJ2-1,CASRSSGNDEQFF,TGTGCCAGCAGGTCTAGCGGGAACGATGAGCAGTTCTTC
TRBV18,TRBD1,NA,TRBJ1-2,CASSVDRGQLGYTF,TGTGCCAGCTCAGTAGACAGGGGGCAGCTTGGCTACACCTTC
TRBV9,NA,once,TRBJ1-6,CASSVATTGGPLHF,TGTGCCAGCAGCGTAGCTACGACGGGGGGACCCCTCCACTTT
TRBV11-2,NA,NA,TRBJ2-3,CASSLGSVNTQYF,TGTGCCAGCAGCTTAGGTTCGGTAAATACGCAGTATTTT
TRBV7-9,TRBD1,NA,TRBJ1-4,CASNSEQGMDEKLFF,TGTGCCAGCAACAGTGAACAGGGGATGGATGAAAAACTGTTTTTT
TRBV11-2,TRBD1,NA,TRBJ2-7,CASSFPGQSYEQYF,TGTGCCAGCAGCTTTCCGGGACAGTCCTACGAGCAGTACTTC
TRBV5-5,TRBD1,NA,TRBJ1-2,CASRRETGLGGYTF,TGTGCCAGCAGACGGGAGACAGGGTTGGGTGGCTACACCTTC
TRBV2,TRBD1,NA,TRBJ1-1,CASSPTGDTEAFF,TGTGCCAGCAGTCCTACAGGGGACACTGAAGCTTTCTTT
TRBV7-9,TRBD1,few,TRBJ1-2,CASSWGQERTHGYTF,TGTGCCAGCAGTTGGGGACAGGAGAGGACTCATGGCTACACCTTC
TRBV29-1,TRBD2,NA,TRBJ2-3,CSVSKLAGVSDTQYF,TGCAGCGTTTCAAAACTAGCGGGAGTCTCAGATACGCAGTATTTT
TRBV3-1/TRBV3-2,TRBD2,NA,TRBJ2-5,CASSSGPGGQETQYF,TGTGCCAGCAGCTCTGGTCCGGGGGGCCAAGAGACCCAGTACTTC
TRBV4-1,TRBD1,NA,TRBJ2-7,CASSQATGDYYEQYF,TGCGCCAGCAGCCAAGCGACAGGGGATTACTACGAGCAGTACTTC
TRBV28,NA,NA,TRBJ2-5,CASKGFGGIGETQYF,TGTGCCAGCAAGGGATTCGGGGGTATCGGAGAGACCCAGTACTTC
TRBV29-1,NA,NA,TRBJ2-2,CSVWGDRATGELFF,TGCAGCGTTTGGGGCGACCGCGCGACCGGGGAGCTGTTTTTT
TRBV4-1,NA,once,TRBJ2-6,CASSPRERRAPPGANVLTF,TGCGCCAGCAGCCCCCGGGAGAGACGGGCCCCCCCTGGGGCCAACGTCCTGACTTTC
TRBV19,NA,once,TRBJ1-3,CASSISRGERNTIYF,TGTGCCAGTAGTATCTCCCGGGGTGAGCGGAACACCATATATTTT